This T cell receptor beta chain was profiled in a study of Graves' ophthalmopathy and Graves' hyperthyroidism. Whole-study context: The authors collected peripheral blood at initial diagnosis, before any treatment.

Investigators amplified TCR beta CDR3 regions from RNA transcripts. An initial RT-PCR round employing HTBI primers preceded a second-round multiplex PCR. MiXCR, run by TCRdb on the multiplex PCR reads, gives a single entry per CDR3 protein. Of 200,000 to 250,000 distinct CDR3 sequences in the sample, 45% to 55% are singletons; the top ten hold roughly half. Clinical symptoms, serum thyroxine, TRAb, thyroid ultrasound and orbital computed tomography were relied on for diagnosis. Details on this clonotype: Its antigen remains unidentified.

Study-level points and caveats: Among expanded thyroid clonotypes above 0.001 frequency, most also occurred in blood. The model's prediction of ophthalmopathy progression had approximately 67% sensitivity and roughly 77% specificity.

Trimming took off 6 bases at V and 5 bases at J, with 13 bases between the two ends. In germline, CDR1 is DFQATT, CDR2 SNEGSKA (reference sequence). This CDR3 is 12 amino acids long. Sequenced input: peripheral blood. This sequence originates from an adult man with Graves' ophthalmopathy. This sequence joins TRBV20-1 and TRBJ2-5, with D perhaps being TRBD1 or TRBD2 (5 bases each). The chain's CDR3 is CSAETWGETQYF. The CDR3 DNA reads TGCAGTGCCGAAACCTGGGGGGAGACCCAGTACTTC.